The clone carrying this T cell receptor beta chain appeared a few times. Its antigen is unidentified. A read error may account for a junction end that differs from germline. What was sequenced were expressed TCRB transcripts, since all of the isolated RNA had been reverse transcribed. TCRdb's copy holds only in-frame clones and misses some; the assay was immunoSEQ multiplex PCR. The table records 620,000 or so clones, around 15% of them present only once. The data belong to a study of beta chain features in type 1 diabetes. Overall study findings and caveats: Within patients, naive, central memory and Treg TCRB repertoires seemed more similar than within healthy donors. The study left unresolved whether HLA type influences TCRB rearrangement. Among all four CD4+ subsets, Type 1 diabetes patients had TCRB CDR3s that were moderately but significantly shorter.

The specimen sequenced was naive CD4+ T cells from blood. This sequence originates from a man aged 18 to 29 in good health.

For the CDR3, the DNA is TGTGCTAGCAGCGCCGGGACGGCAGTTGGGGAAAAACTGTTTTTT. This gives the protein CASSAGTAVGEKLFF. This chain joins TRBV7-7 and TRBJ1-4, with TRBD1 as a possible D gene (5 bases). CDR1 is SSHAT, CDR2 FNYEAQ, per germline (reference sequence). This CDR3 is 15 amino acids long.